The 31 T cell receptor beta chains below were found in one sample sequenced in a study of PD-L1 blockade in urothelial cancer. Produced via immunoSEQ multiplex PCR; TCRdb's table is partial and in-frame only. The table includes roughly 48,000 clones, over 70% detected once. This sample comprised PBMCs, obtained around atezolizumab (anti-PD-L1) treatment. Receptor source: a man between 35 and 55 years old with urothelial cancer.

As DNA, the CDR3 is TGTGCCAGCAGCCTAGCGTTTAGCTCCTACAATGAGCAGTTCTTC. Protein product: CASSLAFSSYNEQFF. The rearrangement uses TRBV11-2 and TRBJ2-1, with a weak D call TRBD2 (6 bases). Trimming stripped 5 bases from V and 0 bases from J, with 11 bases between. Germline CDR1 is SGHAT and CDR2 is FQNNGV. CDR3 length equals 15 residues.

This sequence joins TRBV2 and TRBJ2-3; 8 bases agree with TRBD2. CDR3 size: 15 residues. The trim removed 6 bases at V and 6 bases at J, leaving 11 bases unmatched. Germline V gives CDR1 SNHLY, CDR2 FYNNEI. Here the CDR3 reads CASRARSGSADTQYF. The CDR3 nucleotides are TGTGCCAGCAGGGCGCGCAGCGGGAGTGCCGATACGCAGTATTTT.

The chain combines TRBV7-2 with TRBJ1-1; unclear D gene. Trimming took off 1 base at V and 3 bases at J, with 6 bases between the two ends. Germline V gene lookup returns CDR1 SGHTA and CDR2 FQGNSA. This CDR3 region has 13 residues. The CDR3 bases are TGTGCCAGCAGCTTAGAGGGAGACACTGAAGCTTTCTTT. Residues: CASSLEGDTEAFF.

The chain combines TRBV11-1 with TRBJ2-5, with D tentatively TRBD1 (6 bases). CDR3 size: 13 residues. Trimming stripped 5 bases from V and 2 bases from J, with 9 bases between. CDR1 and CDR2 from the germline V gene are SGHAT and FQDESV (reference sequence). This CDR3 is CASSEGHQETQYF. CDR3 bases: TGTGCCAGCAGCGAGGGACATCAAGAGACCCAGTACTTC.

V and J are TRBV5-4 and TRBJ2-1, with 9 bases matching TRBD1. The V gene's germline CDR1 is SGHNT and CDR2 YYREEE (reference sequence). The CDR3 covers 15 residues. V lost 3 bases to trimming and J lost 6 bases; unmatched junction nucleotides: 7. The CDR3 sequence: CASSSGTGRRNEQFF. The CDR3 DNA sequence: TGTGCCAGCAGCTCCGGGACAGGGCGACGCAATGAGCAGTTCTTC.

The chain is built from TRBV19 and TRBJ1-2; tentative D call: TRBD1 (6 bases). Germline CDR1 LNHDA, CDR2 SQIVND (reference sequence). Trimming cost V 4 bases and J 3 bases, with 15 bases left between them. This CDR3 has 15 amino acids. CDR3 sequence (DNA): TGTGCCAGTAGTAATCGGGGGGCAATGTACTATGGCTACACCTTC. It codes for CASSNRGAMYYGYTF.

The sample holds a few counts of this clone. The J gene is TRBJ1-1, the V gene TRBV5-4; no reliable D call. Germline V gives CDR1 SGHNT, CDR2 YYREEE (reference sequence). The ends were cut back, 4 bases at V and 1 base at J, with 14 bases in the middle. This CDR3 contains 15 residues. CDR3 sequence: CASSVVGVRNTEAFF. DNA for the CDR3: TGTGCCAGCAGCGTGGTCGGGGTTAGGAACACTGAAGCTTTCTTT.

CDR3 protein: CASSPRASGSHEQYF. CDR3 nucleotide sequence: TGTGCCAGCAGTCCCCGGGCTAGCGGGAGTCACGAGCAGTACTTC. The rearrangement uses TRBV28 and TRBJ2-7; 10 bases are a match to TRBD2. V lost 5 bases to trimming and J lost 5 bases; unmatched junction nucleotides: 9. CDR3 size: 15 residues. Germline V gene data show CDR1 as MDHEN and CDR2 as SYDVKM. The whole variable domain, remainder taken from reference TRBV28 and TRBJ2-7, is DVKVTQSSRYLVKRTGEKVFLECVQDMDHENMFWYRQDPGLGLRLIYFSYDVKMKEKGDIPEGYSVSREKKERFSLILESASTNQTSMYLCASSPRASGSHEQYFGPGTRLTVT.

The J gene is TRBJ2-1, the V gene TRBV9, with D possibly matching TRBD1 (6 bases). Germline CDR1 and CDR2: SGDLS and YYNGEE. The V and J ends lost 0 bases and 8 bases respectively, with 15 bases between them. The CDR3 sequence is 15 residues long. In DNA, the CDR3 is TGTGCCAGCAGCGTAGTGGCAGGGGCCACGGATGAGCAGTTCTTC. This encodes CASSVVAGATDEQFF.

V usage is TRBV9 and J usage is TRBJ2-1; D perhaps matches TRBD1 (5 bases). In germline, CDR1 is SGDLS, CDR2 YYNGEE. The CDR3 is 13 residues long. Deletions cut 0 bases from V and 6 bases from J, with 7 bases between. CDR3 residues: CASSVDRSNEQFF. The CDR3 DNA sequence: TGTGCCAGCAGCGTAGACAGGAGCAATGAGCAGTTCTTC.

V and J are TRBV7-9 and TRBJ2-7; a possible D gene is TRBD1 (6 bases). The length of the CDR3 is 17 residues. V dropped 5 bases and J dropped 13 bases, with 33 bases sitting between them. CDR1 SEHNR and CDR2 FQNEAQ come from the germline V gene (reference sequence). This CDR3 is CASSRRRTGTPFYEHYF. In DNA, the CDR3 is TGTGCCAGCAGCCGCAGACGAACCGGGACACCCTTCTACGAACATTACTTC.

The chain combines TRBV2 with TRBJ2-7, with 9 bases fitting TRBD1. In germline, CDR1 is SNHLY, CDR2 FYNNEI. CDR3 length: 15 amino acids. V shed 6 bases and J 1 base; nucleotides not matched to a gene: 7. The CDR3 reads CASSYGTGISYEQYF. CDR3 coding DNA: TGTGCCAGCAGCTACGGGACAGGGATATCCTACGAGCAGTACTTC.

V usage is TRBV2 and J usage is TRBJ2-3; 7 bases match TRBD1. The CDR3 is 14 amino acids. Germline trimming cut 4 bases from V and 10 bases from J; bases unmatched to any gene: 11. Germline V CDR1 and CDR2: SNHLY, FYNNEI. The CDR3 here is CASSVGQNAAAQYF. As DNA, the CDR3 is TGTGCCAGCAGTGTGGGACAGAACGCGGCGGCGCAGTATTTT.

This clone was observed a few times. The chain employs TRBV19 and TRBJ2-1, with 10 bases matching TRBD2. Germline CDR1 is LNHDA and CDR2 is SQIVND (reference sequence). V gave up 4 bases and J gave up 9 bases; unmatched junction bases: 12. The CDR3 has 16 residues. In DNA form, the CDR3 reads TGTGCCAGTAGTACCCCTACTAGCGGGAAATTGGGTGAGCAGTTCTTC. Protein: CASSTPTSGKLGEQFF.

V usage is TRBV7-2 and J usage is TRBJ2-5, with TRBD2 as a possible D gene (6 bases). The CDR3 covers 14 residues. V lost 3 bases and J 1 base, leaving 9 bases between the germline ends. Germline CDR1 reads SGHTA; CDR2 reads FQGNSA. CDR3 residues: CASSFRRGQETQYF. The CDR3 nucleotides read TGTGCCAGCAGCTTCAGGCGGGGCCAAGAGACCCAGTACTTC.

The chain links TRBV4-3 to TRBJ2-2; the D gene is possibly TRBD2 (6 bases). Trimming pared 1 base from V and 9 bases from J, leaving 9 bases between. Per the germline V gene, CDR1 is LGHNA and CDR2 is YSLEER. The CDR3 length is 13 residues. The CDR3 DNA sequence: TGCGCCAGCAGCCAAGTCCGCGGGAGGGAGCTGTTTTTT. Protein: CASSQVRGRELFF.

The chain joins TRBV30 to TRBJ1-6; D not resolved. Germline V gene data show CDR1 as GTSNPN and CDR2 as SVGIG (reference sequence). The ends were cut back, 1 base at V and 7 bases at J, with 8 bases in the middle. This CDR3 is 13 amino acids long. The CDR3 sequence: CAWSGGRNSPLHF. The CDR3 coding sequence is TGTGCCTGGAGTGGAGGCAGAAATTCACCCCTCCACTTT. Complete variable domain (other parts from reference TRBV30 and TRBJ1-6): SQTIHQWPATLVQPVGSPLSLECTVEGTSNPNLYWYRQAAGRGLQLLFYSVGIGQISSEVPQNLSASRPQDRQFILSSKKLLLSDSGFYLCAWSGGRNSPLHFGNGTRLTVT.

This clone appeared a single time. The gene calls are TRBV7-9 and TRBJ1-1, with TRBD1 as a possible D gene (5 bases). This CDR3 region has 16 residues. V gave up 2 bases and J gave up 0 bases, with 13 bases separating them. Germline V gene lookup returns CDR1 SEHNR and CDR2 FQNEAQ (reference sequence). The CDR3 DNA reads as TGTGCCAGCAGCTTAAAGGGGCAGAATATGAACACTGAAGCTTTCTTT. It encodes CASSLKGQNMNTEAFF.

The chain has TRBV9 and TRBJ1-4; D uncertain. The germline V gene encodes CDR1 SGDLS and CDR2 YYNGEE. V lost 4 bases and J lost 7, with 14 bases in between. The CDR3 is 14 residues long. The CDR3 sequence is CASSPPSSPEKLFF. The DNA of the CDR3 is TGTGCCAGCAGCCCCCCTAGTTCCCCTGAAAAACTGTTTTTT.

In nucleotides, the CDR3 is TGTGCCTGGCAGATCTCTGGGGCCAACGTCCTGACTTTC. Its protein is CAWQISGANVLTF. The chain links TRBV7-9 to TRBJ2-6; D unclear. The germline CDR1 and CDR2 sequences are SEHNR and FQNEAQ (reference sequence). Trimming removed 11 bases from V and 0 bases from J, with 8 bases in between. The CDR3 consists of 13 residues. Based on the CDR3 plus reference TRBV7-9 and TRBJ2-6, the full variable domain is DTGVSQNPRHKITKRGQNVTFRCDPISEHNRLYWYRQTLGQGPEFLTYFQNEAQLEKSRLLSDRFSAERPKGSFSTLEIQRTEQGDSAMYLCAWQISGANVLTFGAGSRLTVL.

V and J are TRBV7-9 and TRBJ2-1; a possible D gene is TRBD2 (6 bases). This CDR3 has 13 residues. V dropped 11 bases and J dropped 4 bases, with 15 bases sitting between them. Per the germline V gene, CDR1 is SEHNR and CDR2 is FQNEAQ (reference sequence). The CDR3 is CAASTGSYNEQFF. In DNA, the CDR3 is TGTGCCGCCAGCACCGGGAGTTACAATGAGCAGTTCTTC.

The chain combines TRBV14 with TRBJ1-1; D possibly corresponds to TRBD1 (6 bases). The V end was cut by 4 bases, the J end by 6 bases, with 18 bases between. The germline V gene encodes CDR1 SGHDN and CDR2 FVKESK. This CDR3 is built from 15 residues. The CDR3 here is CASSRAPPGGSEAFF. The CDR3 bases are TGTGCCAGCAGCCGGGCTCCCCCGGGGGGCTCTGAAGCTTTCTTT.

This clone was picked up one time. This chain uses TRBV6-5 with TRBJ2-7; TRBD1 matches at 9 bases. The CDR3 contains 14 residues. The V and J ends lost 5 bases and 2 bases, in that order; junction bases with no gene match: 4. CDR1 MNHEY and CDR2 SVGAGI come from the germline V gene. CDR3 DNA sequence: TGTGCCAGCAGTCAGACAGGGGGAACCTACGAGCAGTACTTC. Protein: CASSQTGGTYEQYF.

This clone was detected once. The chain employs TRBV7-2 and TRBJ2-7; TRBD2 agrees at 7 bases. The CDR3 is made up of 13 amino acids. Germline CDR1 reads SGHTA; CDR2 reads FQGNSA. V lost 5 bases, J lost 3 bases, and 4 bases stayed unmatched. The chain's CDR3 is CASSREEIYEQYF. In DNA, the CDR3 is TGTGCCAGCAGCCGGGAGGAGATCTACGAGCAGTACTTC. The whole variable domain, filled in from reference TRBV7-2 and TRBJ2-7, reads GAGVSQSPSNKVTEKGKDVELRCDPISGHTALYWYRQSLGQGLEFLIYFQGNSAPDKSGLPSDRFSAERTGGSVSTLTIQRTQQEDSAVYLCASSREEIYEQYFGPGTRLTVT.

The chain employs TRBV5-1 and TRBJ1-1; D perhaps matches TRBD1 (6 bases). V gave up 4 bases and J gave up 3 bases, with 10 bases separating them. This CDR3 spans 13 amino acids. In germline, CDR1 is SGHRS, CDR2 YFSETQ. This CDR3 is CASSLQGDTEAFF. CDR3 DNA: TGCGCCAGCAGCCTACAGGGAGACACTGAAGCTTTCTTT.

The gene calls are TRBV28 and TRBJ1-4; D is ambiguous. CDR3 length: 15 amino acids. Germline V gene sequence: CDR1 MDHEN, CDR2 SYDVKM. Trimming shortened V by 7 bases and J by 8 bases, and 20 bases separated the two germline ends. CDR3 loop: CASKILASSDEKLFF. The CDR3 nucleotides are TGTGCCAGCAAGATCCTGGCCTCCAGCGACGAAAAACTGTTTTTT.

The V call is TRBV6-4, the J call TRBJ2-5; D is unclear. CDR3 length: 11 amino acids. The germline V gene has CDR1 MRHNA and CDR2 SNTAGT. Trimming took off 4 bases at V and 2 bases at J, with 2 bases between the two ends. The CDR3 nucleotides read TGTGCCAGCAGTGCTCAAGAGACCCAGTACTTC. As protein: CASSAQETQYF.

V gene TRBV18 combines with J gene TRBJ2-5, with TRBD2 matching over 11 bases. The J segment lost 4 bases and the V segment lost 3 bases, leaving 1 base of the junction unmatched. Per germline, CDR1 KGHSH and CDR2 LQKENI. The CDR3 has 14 residues. CDR3 loop: CASSPGLAGETQYF. CDR3 sequence (DNA): TGTGCCAGCTCACCCGGACTAGCGGGAGAGACCCAGTACTTC.

This clone rates as medium-sized. The V gene is TRBV4-1, the J gene TRBJ1-1, with TRBD1 matching over 10 bases. The length of the CDR3 is 15 residues. Unmatched junction bases numbered 11, after V lost 6 bases and J lost 7 bases. Germline V gene data show CDR1 as MGHRA and CDR2 as YSYEKL. For the CDR3, the DNA is TGCGCCAGCAGAGACCTGACAGGGGGCTCCCTTGAAGCTTTCTTT. This sequence encodes CASRDLTGGSLEAFF.

This sequence joins TRBV10-3 and TRBJ1-1; TRBD1 might be the D (5 bases). There are 16 residues in the CDR3. CDR1 and CDR2 from the germline V gene are ENHRY and SYGVKD. V lost 3 bases, J lost 0 bases, and 14 bases lay in between. Written as DNA, the CDR3 is TGTGCCATCAGTGATACAGGCCTTACCATGAACACTGAAGCTTTCTTT. Its translation is CAISDTGLTMNTEAFF.

The V and J genes are TRBV6-5 and TRBJ1-1; D is uncertain. V gave up 3 bases and J gave up 8 bases, with 7 bases separating them. The CDR3 contains 11 residues. Germline CDR1 and CDR2: MNHEY and SVGAGI. The CDR3 sequence is CASSYGGEAFF. The CDR3 DNA reads TGTGCCAGCAGTTATGGAGGGGAAGCTTTCTTT.